The 30 T cell receptor beta chains below were found in one sample sequenced in a study of cytomegalovirus exposure and HLA in healthy donors. It was with 60 Vbeta and 13 Jbeta primers that the PCR ran. Produced via immunoSEQ multiplex PCR; TCRdb's table is partial and in-frame only. This table holds 150,000 to 200,000 clones, 75% to 85% found once. What was sequenced was PBMCs. The receptors derive from a woman between 25 and 40 years old in good health and CMV-seropositive.

This clone has more than one count but fewer than ten. The chain carries TRBV29-1 and TRBJ1-4; TRBD1 is a possible D gene (6 bases). Germline-derived CDR1 and CDR2 are SQVTM and ANQGSEA. The CDR3 is 15 residues long. The V end lost 3 bases, the J end lost 10 bases, and 21 bases lay between the germline ends. CDR3 protein: CSVEVGADPNGKLFF. CDR3 in DNA: TGCAGCGTTGAGGTGGGGGCGGATCCGAACGGAAAACTGTTTTTT.

The rearrangement uses TRBV6-1 and TRBJ2-1; 9 bases line up with TRBD1. Per the germline V gene, CDR1 is MNHNS and CDR2 is SASEGT. This CDR3 spans 15 amino acids. The V segment lost 5 bases and the J segment 0 bases; nucleotides outside the gene matches: 2. The CDR3 protein is CASSLDRGSYNEQFF. The CDR3 DNA sequence: TGTGCCAGCAGTTTGGACAGGGGCTCCTACAATGAGCAGTTCTTC.

The chain combines TRBV9 with TRBJ2-3; the D gene is possibly TRBD2 (6 bases). Germline CDR1 is SGDLS and CDR2 is YYNGEE. CDR3 length equals 15 residues. Trimming left V 0 bases short and J 2 bases short, with 10 bases between. CDR3: CASSVATRNTDTQYF. CDR3 coding DNA: TGTGCCAGCAGCGTAGCGACTAGAAACACAGATACGCAGTATTTT.

CDR3 DNA: TGCGCCAGCAGCCCCACGGGGCAGGGGGCCTACGAGCAGTACTTC. It translates to CASSPTGQGAYEQYF. V is TRBV5-1 and J is TRBJ2-7; 7 bases are a match to TRBD1. J lost 2 bases, V lost 4 bases, and 9 bases had no gene match. The germline gives CDR1 SGHRS, CDR2 YFSETQ. This CDR3 has 15 residues.

The chain is built from TRBV4-3 and TRBJ2-1; D may be TRBD2 (5 bases). The V and J ends lost 4 bases and 8 bases respectively, with 15 bases between them. This CDR3 region has 14 residues. Germline CDR1 and CDR2: LGHNA and YSLEER. In DNA, the CDR3 is TGCGCCAGCAGCCCCCGGGGTAGGACGGATGAGCAGTTCTTC. Residues: CASSPRGRTDEQFF.

The genes are TRBV7-9 and TRBJ2-2, with 11 nucleotides matching TRBD2. CDR1 is SEHNR and CDR2 is FQNEAQ in the germline V gene (reference sequence). The V gene end was trimmed by 4 bases and the J gene end by 4 bases; junction bases not matched to a gene: 5. The CDR3 spans 16 residues. The CDR3 reads CASSSTTSGGTGELFF. As DNA, the CDR3 is TGTGCCAGCAGCTCAACCACTAGCGGGGGCACCGGGGAGCTGTTTTTT.

The rearrangement joins TRBV7-2 to TRBJ1-4; possible D gene TRBD1, 6 bases. The V gene's germline CDR1 is SGHTA and CDR2 FQGNSA. V lost 1 base, J lost 3 bases, and 9 bases lay in between. The CDR3 has 15 amino acids. CDR3 protein: CASSLEGTPNEKLFF. The CDR3 nucleotides are TGTGCCAGCAGCTTAGAAGGGACACCTAATGAAAAACTGTTTTTT.

On this clone: The sample carries other DNA sequences with the same CDR3. The V gene is TRBV6-6, the J gene TRBJ2-3; a possible D gene is TRBD2 (6 bases). CDR1 is MNHNY, CDR2 SVGAGI, per germline (reference sequence). Deletions cut 5 bases from V and 3 bases from J, with 9 bases between. The length of the CDR3 is 13 residues. In DNA form, the CDR3 reads TGTGCCAGCAGTCCTGGGGGGACAGATACGCAGTATTTT. This gives the protein CASSPGGTDTQYF.

The CDR3 nucleotides are TGTGCCAGTAGTCTCGGGACAGGGGGCGCCAATGGCTACACCTTC. Translated, it gives CASSLGTGGANGYTF. V is TRBV19 and J is TRBJ1-2; 12 bases fit TRBD1. V lost 5 bases to trimming and J lost 6 bases; unmatched junction nucleotides: 7. This CDR3 contains 15 residues. Germline values: CDR1 LNHDA, CDR2 SQIVND (reference sequence).

The chain recombines TRBV10-3 with TRBJ2-2; no clear D gene. The V and J ends lost 8 bases and 6 bases respectively, with 10 bases between them. CDR1 and CDR2 from the germline V gene are ENHRY and SYGVKD. CDR3 length equals 12 residues. CDR3 sequence reads: CAIGLTAGELFF. CDR3 DNA: TGTGCCATCGGGCTAACAGCCGGGGAGCTGTTTTTT.

The CDR3 region has the DNA TGTGCCAGTAGGGGACAGGGAACCTACGAGCAGTACTTC. Translating gives CASRGQGTYEQYF. J is TRBJ2-5 and V is TRBV19; 9 bases line up with TRBD1. The tail of the sequence fits TRBJ2-7 better, so the J call may be wrong. The CDR3 runs to 13 residues. Germline V gene data show CDR1 as LNHDA and CDR2 as SQIVND (reference sequence).

V and J are TRBV7-9 and TRBJ1-1, with D maybe TRBD1 (5 bases). Germline assignment: CDR1 SEHNR and CDR2 FQNEAQ (reference sequence). The CDR3 is 15 residues long. The V and J ends lost 1 base and 3 bases respectively, with 12 bases between them. CDR3 region: CASSLGSGRDTEAFF. The DNA of the CDR3 is TGTGCCAGCAGCTTAGGCTCGGGCAGGGACACTGAAGCTTTCTTT.

The chain recombines TRBV2 with TRBJ2-1; the match to TRBD2 covers 7 bases. J was trimmed by 0 bases and V by 4 bases; bases with no gene match: 3. Germline V gene data show CDR1 as SNHLY and CDR2 as FYNNEI. The CDR3 is made up of 15 amino acids. In nucleotides, the CDR3 is TGTGCCAGCAGTGGGTGGGGGGGCTCCTACAATGAGCAGTTCTTC. This encodes CASSGWGGSYNEQFF.

The CDR3 bases are TGTGCCAGCAGCGCTCTTGGGGGGGGCTCTGGAAACACCATATATTTT. Amino acids: CASSALGGGSGNTIYF. This chain connects TRBV9 to TRBJ1-3; TRBD1 might be the D (5 bases). Germline V gives CDR1 SGDLS, CDR2 YYNGEE. V was cut by 3 bases and J by 0 bases, with 13 bases left in between. This CDR3 has 16 residues.

This rearrangement joins TRBV7-9 to TRBJ2-7, with D perhaps TRBD1 (5 bases). V was cut by 5 bases and J by 2 bases, with 16 bases left in between. Germline-derived CDR1 and CDR2 are SEHNR and FQNEAQ (reference sequence). CDR3 length: 15 amino acids. The CDR3 region is CASSPGHLNTYEQYF. CDR3 in DNA: TGTGCCAGCAGCCCAGGGCACCTTAATACCTACGAGCAGTACTTC.

The chain carries TRBV19 and TRBJ2-7; D is uncertain. Trimming pared 4 bases from V and 3 bases from J, leaving 19 bases between. This CDR3 spans 16 amino acids. CDR1 is LNHDA, CDR2 SQIVND, per germline (reference sequence). CDR3 residues: CASSSRRRPPDYEQYF. CDR3 sequence (DNA): TGTGCCAGTAGTAGCAGACGGCGGCCACCTGACTACGAGCAGTACTTC.

This rearrangement joins TRBV7-2 to TRBJ1-3; D possibly corresponds to TRBD1 (6 bases). This CDR3 is 14 amino acids long. V gave up 7 bases and J gave up 4 bases, with 14 bases separating them. CDR1 is SGHTA, CDR2 FQGNSA, per germline. The CDR3 DNA reads as TGTGCCAGCACTCAACAGGGTTCAGGAAACACCATATATTTT. Its protein is CASTQQGSGNTIYF.

V gene TRBV19 combines with J gene TRBJ2-7; possibly TRBD1 for D (5 bases). Germline CDR1 LNHDA, CDR2 SQIVND (reference sequence). Trimming shortened V by 6 bases and J by 4 bases, and 19 bases separated the two germline ends. The CDR3 contains 15 residues. The CDR3 DNA reads as TGTGCCAGTAGAGTCTCTGGGGCCCTAGGGTACGAGCAGTACTTC. Encoded protein: CASRVSGALGYEQYF.

The chain joins TRBV5-1 to TRBJ2-7; 8 bases map to TRBD1. The length of the CDR3 is 14 residues. Looked up from germline, CDR1 is SGHRS and CDR2 is YFSETQ. Losses at the gene ends were 4 bases for V and 3 bases for J; bases not matched to a gene: 6. The DNA of the CDR3 is TGCGCCAGCAGCGTATCGACAGGGGACTACGAGCAGTACTTC. It codes for CASSVSTGDYEQYF.

This rearrangement joins TRBV28 to TRBJ1-4, with 12 positions matching TRBD1. J was trimmed by 0 bases and V by 4 bases; bases with no gene match: 9. This CDR3 has 19 amino acids. Germline lookup yields CDR1 MDHEN and CDR2 SYDVKM. This CDR3 reads CASSSGTGGFFATNEKLFF. DNA for the CDR3: TGTGCCAGCAGTTCCGGGACAGGGGGCTTCTTTGCAACTAATGAAAAACTGTTTTTT.

The CDR3 DNA follows: TGTGCCAGTACCGGGGGGCGGAGTGAAAAACTGTTTTTT. Protein: CASTGGRSEKLFF. V usage is TRBV19 and J usage is TRBJ1-4; D perhaps matches TRBD1 (6 bases). V lost 7 bases, J lost 7 bases, and 13 bases lay in between. Germline V CDR1 and CDR2: LNHDA, SQIVND (reference sequence). CDR3 length: 13 amino acids.

The chain employs TRBV10-3 and TRBJ1-6; D perhaps matches TRBD1 (5 bases). The V end was cut by 0 bases, the J end by 7 bases, with 13 bases between. The CDR3 has 16 amino acids. In germline, CDR1 is ENHRY, CDR2 SYGVKD. CDR3 DNA sequence: TGTGCCATCAGTGAGTCGCCAGGGCGAACAAATTCACCCCTCCACTTT. Translated: CAISESPGRTNSPLHF.

This clone has just a few counts. The chain links TRBV28 to TRBJ2-3; the match to TRBD1 covers 8 bases. V dropped 2 bases and J dropped 0; count of bases not matched to a gene: 4. This CDR3 is 16 amino acids long. Germline-derived CDR1 and CDR2 are MDHEN and SYDVKM. CDR3 sequence reads: CASSLRTGYSTDTQYF. CDR3 DNA sequence: TGTGCCAGCAGTTTACGGACAGGGTATAGCACAGATACGCAGTATTTT.

J is TRBJ1-2 and V is TRBV5-6; D is undetermined. V was trimmed by 2 bases and J by 3 bases, leaving 2 bases between them. Germline CDR1 reads SGHDT; CDR2 reads YYEEEE. The CDR3 runs 11 residues. This chain's CDR3 is CASSFYYGYTF. CDR3 DNA: TGTGCCAGCAGCTTCTACTATGGCTACACCTTC.

The V and J genes are TRBV5-8 and TRBJ2-2; maybe TRBD2 (5 bases). CDR1 is SGHTS, CDR2 YDEGEE, per germline. This CDR3 contains 15 residues. V was trimmed by 4 bases and J by 0 bases, leaving 10 bases between them. CDR3 in DNA: TGTGCCAGCAGCAACGGACTGGCGAACACCGGGGAGCTGTTTTTT. It translates to CASSNGLANTGELFF.

V is TRBV11-2 and J is TRBJ2-3, with D unresolved. Looked up from germline, CDR1 is SGHAT and CDR2 is FQNNGV. The V end lost 5 bases, the J end lost 6 bases, and 9 bases lay between the germline ends. The CDR3 length is 12 residues. CDR3 loop: CASSPRLDTQYF. Here the CDR3 DNA reads TGTGCCAGCAGCCCCCGGTTGGATACGCAGTATTTT. Using reference TRBV11-2 and TRBJ2-3 for the parts outside the CDR3, the full variable domain is EAGVAQSPRYKIIEKRQSVAFWCNPISGHATLYWYQQILGQGPKLLIQFQNNGVVDDSQLPKDRFSAERLKGVDSTLKIQPAKLEDSAVYLCASSPRLDTQYFGPGTRLTVL.

The chain couples TRBV10-3 to TRBJ2-1; 13 positions agree with TRBD2. The CDR3 is 16 amino acids. Germline CDR1 is ENHRY and CDR2 is SYGVKD. The ends lost 2 bases at V and 7 bases at J; junction bases unmatched: 5. CDR3 nucleotide sequence: TGTGCCATCAGTGAGCGGGGACTAGCGGGGAGGAATGAGCAGTTCTTC. Its translation is CAISERGLAGRNEQFF.

The J gene is TRBJ1-5, the V gene TRBV4-3; no reliable D call. The CDR3 extends over 15 amino acids. Germline CDR1 reads LGHNA; CDR2 reads YSLEER. Trimming removed 4 bases from V and 1 base from J, with 11 bases in between. The CDR3 here is CASSLRVESNQPQHF. CDR3 coding DNA: TGCGCCAGCAGCCTGAGGGTCGAGAGCAATCAGCCCCAGCATTTT.

This chain joins TRBV28 and TRBJ2-7, with 13 bases matching TRBD2. Per the germline V gene, CDR1 is MDHEN and CDR2 is SYDVKM. Trimming at V came to 0 bases and at J to 3 bases, leaving 2 bases not matched to a gene. The CDR3 is 16 amino acids. The CDR3 bases are TGTGCCAGCAGTTTATGGGGGACTAGCGGGGTCTACGAGCAGTACTTC. It yields the protein CASSLWGTSGVYEQYF.

The chain combines TRBV4-2 with TRBJ1-4, with D tentatively TRBD1 (6 bases). The germline V gene encodes CDR1 LGHNA and CDR2 YNFKEQ. The CDR3 is made up of 12 amino acids. Trimming cost V 3 bases and J 15 bases, with 14 bases left between them. The CDR3 spells CASSHGTLRVFF. The CDR3, as DNA: TGTGCCAGCAGCCACGGGACATTGAGGGTGTTTTTT.